What follows is one T cell receptor (beta chain) and its context. The data stem from a study of blood T cell repertoires in COVID-19. The wider study: T cells, B-cell-depleted T cells, or PBMCs supplied cDNA or gDNA.

Germline lookup yields CDR1 LGHNT and CDR2 FRNRAP. This CDR3 contains 19 residues. The V and J ends lost 1 base and 0 bases respectively, with 18 bases between them. Measured with immunoSEQ multiplex PCR; TCRdb has only the in-frame clones, and not every one. Among about 120,000 clones listed, approximately 82% were seen once. The sequenced sample consisted of peripheral blood. The V call is TRBV12-5, the J call TRBJ2-2, with D perhaps TRBD2 (5 bases). The sequence was collected from a man aged 25-45 years with acute or convalescent COVID-19. The CDR3 sequence: CASGLETRGLDANTGELFF. The CDR3 region has the DNA TGTGCTAGTGGTTTGGAAACCCGGGGTCTAGACGCGAACACCGGGGAGCTGTTTTTT.